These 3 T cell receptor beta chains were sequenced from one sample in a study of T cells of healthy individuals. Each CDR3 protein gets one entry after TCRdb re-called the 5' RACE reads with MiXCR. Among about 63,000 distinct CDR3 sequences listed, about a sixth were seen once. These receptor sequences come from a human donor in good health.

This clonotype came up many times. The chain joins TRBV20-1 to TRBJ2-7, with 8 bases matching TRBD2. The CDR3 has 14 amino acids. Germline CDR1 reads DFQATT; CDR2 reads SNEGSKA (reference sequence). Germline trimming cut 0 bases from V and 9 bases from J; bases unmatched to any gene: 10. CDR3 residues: CSARDQSTSGPQYF. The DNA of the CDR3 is TGCAGTGCTAGAGACCAAAGTACTAGCGGACCGCAGTACTTC.

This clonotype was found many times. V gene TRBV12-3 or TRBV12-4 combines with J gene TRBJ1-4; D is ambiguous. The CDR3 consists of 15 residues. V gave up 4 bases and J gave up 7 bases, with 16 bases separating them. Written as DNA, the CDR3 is TGTGCCAGCAGTTCGCCCGGGAAGGATGTTGAAAAACTGTTTTTT. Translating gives CASSSPGKDVEKLFF.

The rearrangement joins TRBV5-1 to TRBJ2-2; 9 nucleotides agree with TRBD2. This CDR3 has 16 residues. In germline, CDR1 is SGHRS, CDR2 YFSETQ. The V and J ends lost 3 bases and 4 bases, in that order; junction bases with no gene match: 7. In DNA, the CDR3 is TGCGCCAGCAGCTCGACTAATAGCGGGGGCACCGGGGAGCTGTTTTTT. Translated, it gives CASSSTNSGGTGELFF.